This is a list of T cell receptor beta chains from one sample in a study of shared clonotypes between healthy human individuals. Sequencing used immunoSEQ multiplex PCR; TCRdb keeps in-frame clones, though not all of them. Of about a million clones listed, around 76% are singletons. The sequencing input was memory CD4+ T cells sorted from blood. The receptor set was obtained from a man aged 18-30 years in good health. The CDR3 runs from the conserved cysteine through the conserved F or W. The D gene is left open where the match is weak. The listing skips clone size in some rows; elsewhere it reads once, few, many or a size class.

CDR3: CATSGDEGRAQPQHF
DNA: TGTGCCACCAGCGGTGATGAGGGCCGGGCTCAGCCCCAGCATTTT
V: TRBV15
D: NA
size: NA
J: TRBJ1-5

CDR3: CASSRGLAATGELFF
DNA: TGCGCCAGCAGCCGGGGACTAGCGGCCACCGGGGAGCTGTTTTTT
V: TRBV4-1
D: TRBD2
size: NA
J: TRBJ2-2

CDR3: CASSLYSGRSTDTQYF
DNA: TGTGCCAGCAGCTTATATAGCGGGAGGAGCACAGATACGCAGTATTTT
V: TRBV7-6
D: TRBD2
size: NA
J: TRBJ2-3

CDR3: CASSPNSITDTQYF
DNA: TGTGCCAGCAGCCCAAATAGCATCACAGATACGCAGTATTTT
V: TRBV7-2
D: NA
size: NA
J: TRBJ2-3

CDR3: CASSIGQREQYF
DNA: TGTGCCAGTAGTATAGGGCAACGCGAGCAGTACTTC
V: TRBV19
D: NA
size: NA
J: TRBJ2-7

CDR3: CASSLGQSVQETQYF
DNA: TGTGCCAGCAGTTTGGGACAATCAGTCCAAGAGACCCAGTACTTC
V: TRBV25-1
D: NA
size: NA
J: TRBJ2-5

CDR3: CASSHYGLISNTQYF
DNA: TGTGCCAGCAGCCATTACGGATTAATCAGCAATACGCAGTATTTT
V: TRBV11-2
D: NA
size: few
J: TRBJ2-3

CDR3: CATTQGVEAFF
DNA: TGTGCCACCACACAGGGGGTTGAAGCTTTCTTT
V: TRBV19
D: TRBD1
size: few
J: TRBJ1-1

CDR3: CASNAGSQETQYF
DNA: TGCGCCAGCAATGCGGGGTCCCAAGAGACCCAGTACTTC
V: TRBV5-1
D: NA
size: NA
J: TRBJ2-5

CDR3: CASSPPHSSDSPLHF
DNA: TGTGCCAGCTCACCACCGCACAGTTCTGATTCACCCCTCCACTTT
V: TRBV18
D: NA
size: NA
J: TRBJ1-6

CDR3: CASSPRGLLGDEQYF
DNA: TGTGCCAGCTCACCCAGGGGACTACTAGGAGACGAGCAGTACTTC
V: TRBV18
D: NA
size: NA
J: TRBJ2-7

CDR3: CASSLGGTDTQYF
DNA: TGTGCCAGCAGCTTGGGGGGGACAGATACGCAGTATTTT
V: TRBV5-6
D: NA
size: NA
J: TRBJ2-3

CDR3: CASSLRAPAYEQYF
DNA: TGTGCCAGCAGCTTAAGGGCCCCCGCCTACGAGCAGTACTTC
V: TRBV5-6
D: NA
size: once
J: TRBJ2-7

CDR3: CASSFQNSPLHF
DNA: TGTGCCAGCAGCTTTCAAAATTCACCCCTCCACTTT
V: TRBV7-2
D: NA
size: NA
J: TRBJ1-6

CDR3: CASSLAAGLGYEQYF
DNA: TGCGCCAGCAGCTTGGCCGCGGGGTTGGGCTACGAGCAGTACTTC
V: TRBV5-1
D: NA
size: NA
J: TRBJ2-7

CDR3: CASSTQGADTQYF
DNA: TGTGCCAGCAGCACACAAGGGGCAGATACGCAGTATTTT
V: TRBV5-5
D: NA
size: NA
J: TRBJ2-3

CDR3: CAISRDIGDNEKLFF
DNA: TGTGCCATCAGCAGGGATATCGGGGATAATGAAAAACTGTTTTTT
V: TRBV10-3
D: NA
size: NA
J: TRBJ1-4

CDR3: CASSYIPGDRPSSGELFF
DNA: TGTGCCAGCAGCTACATACCGGGGGACAGGCCATCATCCGGGGAGCTGTTTTTT
V: TRBV11-3
D: TRBD1
size: NA
J: TRBJ2-2

CDR3: CASSPGLAGGLSDTQYF
DNA: TGCGCCAGCAGCCCGGGACTAGCGGGAGGTCTGTCTGATACGCAGTATTTT
V: TRBV4-3
D: TRBD2
size: NA
J: TRBJ2-3

CDR3: CASSIQGNSFF
DNA: TGTGCCAGTAGTATTCAGGGGAACTCTTTCTTT
V: TRBV19
D: NA
size: NA
J: TRBJ1-1

CDR3: CASSWLSYEQYF
DNA: TGTGCCAGCAGCTGGCTCTCCTACGAGCAGTACTTC
V: TRBV7-9
D: NA
size: NA
J: TRBJ2-7

CDR3: CASSPGVGETQYF
DNA: TGTGCCAGCTCACCGGGGGTAGGGGAGACCCAGTACTTC
V: TRBV18
D: NA
size: NA
J: TRBJ2-5

CDR3: CASSFNGGIMNTEAFF
DNA: TGCGCCAGCAGCTTCAACGGTGGAATAATGAACACTGAAGCTTTCTTT
V: TRBV5-1
D: NA
size: NA
J: TRBJ1-1

CDR3: CASSTTGATEAFF
DNA: TGTGCCAGCAGTACCACAGGGGCCACTGAAGCTTTCTTT
V: TRBV2
D: TRBD1
size: few
J: TRBJ1-1

CDR3: CASSYSRAYGNTIYF
DNA: TGTGCCAGCAGTTACTCCAGGGCGTACGGAAACACCATATATTTT
V: TRBV6-5
D: NA
size: NA
J: TRBJ1-3

CDR3: CANMVELNTGELFF
DNA: TGTGCCAACATGGTAGAACTGAACACCGGGGAGCTGTTTTTT
V: TRBV6-5
D: NA
size: NA
J: TRBJ2-2

CDR3: CAISESEGREQYF
DNA: TGTGCCATCAGTGAGTCGGAGGGACGAGAGCAGTACTTC
V: TRBV10-3
D: NA
size: NA
J: TRBJ2-5

CDR3: CASSVSSGIRTGELFF
DNA: TGTGCCAGCAGCGTATCATCAGGGATTAGGACCGGGGAGCTGTTTTTT
V: TRBV9
D: NA
size: NA
J: TRBJ2-2

CDR3: CSVGRVTGELFF
DNA: TGCAGCGTTGGGAGGGTAACCGGGGAGCTGTTTTTT
V: TRBV29-1
D: NA
size: NA
J: TRBJ2-2